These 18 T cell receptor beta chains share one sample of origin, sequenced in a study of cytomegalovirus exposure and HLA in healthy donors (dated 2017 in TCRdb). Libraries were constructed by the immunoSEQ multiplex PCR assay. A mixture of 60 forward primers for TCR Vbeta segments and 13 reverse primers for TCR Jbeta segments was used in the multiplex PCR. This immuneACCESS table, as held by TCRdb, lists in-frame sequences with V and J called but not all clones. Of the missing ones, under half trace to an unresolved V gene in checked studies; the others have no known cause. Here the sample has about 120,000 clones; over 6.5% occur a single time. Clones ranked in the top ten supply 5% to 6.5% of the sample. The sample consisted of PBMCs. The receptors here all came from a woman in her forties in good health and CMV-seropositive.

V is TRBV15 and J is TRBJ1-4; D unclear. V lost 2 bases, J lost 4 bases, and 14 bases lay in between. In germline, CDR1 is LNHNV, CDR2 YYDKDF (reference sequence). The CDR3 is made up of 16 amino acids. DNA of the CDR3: TGTGCCACCAGCAGATCGGGAGGAACGGGTAATGAAAAACTGTTTTTT. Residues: CATSRSGGTGNEKLFF.

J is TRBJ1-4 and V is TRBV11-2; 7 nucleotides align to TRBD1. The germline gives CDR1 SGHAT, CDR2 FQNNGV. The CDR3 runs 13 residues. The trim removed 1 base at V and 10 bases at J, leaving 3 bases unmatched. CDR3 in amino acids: CASSLGQGVKLFF. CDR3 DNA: TGTGCCAGCAGCTTAGGACAGGGAGTAAAACTGTTTTTT.

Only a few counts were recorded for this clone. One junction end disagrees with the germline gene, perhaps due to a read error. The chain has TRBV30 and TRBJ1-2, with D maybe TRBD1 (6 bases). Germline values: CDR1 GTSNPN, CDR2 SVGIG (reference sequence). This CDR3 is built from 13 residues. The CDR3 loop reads CAWSVQTGTSTLF. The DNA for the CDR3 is TGTGCCTGGAGTGTACAAACCGGGACATCGACCCTCTTC.

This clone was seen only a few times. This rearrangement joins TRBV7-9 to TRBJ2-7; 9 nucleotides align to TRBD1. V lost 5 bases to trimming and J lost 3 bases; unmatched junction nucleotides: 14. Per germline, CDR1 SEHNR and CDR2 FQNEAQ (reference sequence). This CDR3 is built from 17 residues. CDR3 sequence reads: CASSEGTGREIHYEQYF. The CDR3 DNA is TGTGCCAGCAGCGAGGGGACAGGGAGGGAAATCCACTACGAGCAGTACTTC. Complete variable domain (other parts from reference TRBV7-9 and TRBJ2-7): DTGVSQNPRHKITKRGQNVTFRCDPISEHNRLYWYRQTLGQGPEFLTYFQNEAQLEKSRLLSDRFSAERPKGSFSTLEIQRTEQGDSAMYLCASSEGTGREIHYEQYFGPGTRLTVT.

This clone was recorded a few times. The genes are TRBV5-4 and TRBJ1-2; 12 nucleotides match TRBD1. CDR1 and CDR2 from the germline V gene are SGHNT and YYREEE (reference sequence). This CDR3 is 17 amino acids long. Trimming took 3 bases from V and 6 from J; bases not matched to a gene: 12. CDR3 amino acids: CASSSKRDGTGGDGYTF. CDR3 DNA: TGTGCCAGCAGCTCAAAAAGAGACGGGACAGGGGGCGATGGCTACACCTTC. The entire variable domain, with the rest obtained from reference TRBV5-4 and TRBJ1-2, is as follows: ETGVTQSPTHLIKTRGQQVTLRCSSQSGHNTVSWYQQALGQGPQFIFQYYREEENGRGNFPPRFSGLQFPNYSSELNVNALELDDSALYLCASSSKRDGTGGDGYTFGSGTRLTVV.

The CDR3 spells CASSPFPAGQGKKETQYF. CDR3 nucleotide sequence: TGTGCCAGCAGTCCCTTTCCCGCGGGACAGGGTAAAAAAGAGACCCAGTACTTC. The chain joins TRBV27 to TRBJ2-5; 9 bases are shared with TRBD1. With 5 bases clipped from V and 3 bases from J, the junction kept 16 bases outside the gene matches. The length of the CDR3 is 18 residues. Looked up from germline, CDR1 is MNHEY and CDR2 is SMNVEV (reference sequence).

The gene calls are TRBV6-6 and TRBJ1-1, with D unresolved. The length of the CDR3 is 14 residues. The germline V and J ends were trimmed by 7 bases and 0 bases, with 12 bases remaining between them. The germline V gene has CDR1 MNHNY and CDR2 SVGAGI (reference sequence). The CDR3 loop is CASKFPGLNTEAFF. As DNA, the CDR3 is TGTGCCAGCAAATTCCCGGGATTGAACACTGAAGCTTTCTTT.

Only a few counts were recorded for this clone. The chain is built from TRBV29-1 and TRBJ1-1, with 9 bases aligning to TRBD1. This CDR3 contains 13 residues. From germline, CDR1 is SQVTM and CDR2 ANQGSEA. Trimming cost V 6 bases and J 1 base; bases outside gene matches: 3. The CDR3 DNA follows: TGCAGCGTCACGGGACAGGGGAACACTGAAGCTTTCTTT. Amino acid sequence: CSVTGQGNTEAFF. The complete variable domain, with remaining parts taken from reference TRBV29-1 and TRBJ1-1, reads SAVISQKPSRDICQRGTSLTIQCQVDSQVTMMFWYRQQPGQSLTLIATANQGSEATYESGFVIDKFPISRPNLTFSTLTVSNMSPEDSSIYLCSVTGQGNTEAFFGQGTRLTVV.

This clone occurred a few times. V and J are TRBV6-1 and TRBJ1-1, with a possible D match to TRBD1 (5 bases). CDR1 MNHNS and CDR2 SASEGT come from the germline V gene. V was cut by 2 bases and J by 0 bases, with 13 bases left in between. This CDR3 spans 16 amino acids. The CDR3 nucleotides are TGTGCCAGCAGTGAAATACGCGGGGGGATGAACACTGAAGCTTTCTTT. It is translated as CASSEIRGGMNTEAFF.

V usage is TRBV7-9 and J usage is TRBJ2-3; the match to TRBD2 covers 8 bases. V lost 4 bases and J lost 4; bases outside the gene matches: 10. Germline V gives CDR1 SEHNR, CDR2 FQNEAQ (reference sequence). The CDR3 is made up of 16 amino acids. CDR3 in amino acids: CASSSLDGGVADTQYF. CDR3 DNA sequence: TGTGCCAGCAGCTCCCTCGACGGGGGGGTTGCAGATACGCAGTATTTT.

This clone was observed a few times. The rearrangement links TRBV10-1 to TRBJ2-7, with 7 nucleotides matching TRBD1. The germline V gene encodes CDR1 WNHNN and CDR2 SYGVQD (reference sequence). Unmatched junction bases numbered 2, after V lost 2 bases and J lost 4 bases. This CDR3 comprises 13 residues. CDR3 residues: CASSETGEYEQYF. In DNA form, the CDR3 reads TGCGCCAGCAGTGAGACAGGGGAGTACGAGCAGTACTTC.

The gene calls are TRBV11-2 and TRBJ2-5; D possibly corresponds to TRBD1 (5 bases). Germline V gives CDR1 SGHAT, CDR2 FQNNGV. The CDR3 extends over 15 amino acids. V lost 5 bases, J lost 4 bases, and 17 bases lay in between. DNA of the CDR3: TGTGCCAGCAGCGAAGGGGCTGGGGTCGGAGAGACCCAGTACTTC. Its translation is CASSEGAGVGETQYF.

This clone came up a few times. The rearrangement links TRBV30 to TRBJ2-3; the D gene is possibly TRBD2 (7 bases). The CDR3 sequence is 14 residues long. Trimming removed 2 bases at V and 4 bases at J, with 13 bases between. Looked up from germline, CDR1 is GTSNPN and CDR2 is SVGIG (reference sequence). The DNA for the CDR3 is TGTGCCTGGAGTCGGGGGGCAGGAGCAGATACGCAGTATTTT. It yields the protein CAWSRGAGADTQYF.

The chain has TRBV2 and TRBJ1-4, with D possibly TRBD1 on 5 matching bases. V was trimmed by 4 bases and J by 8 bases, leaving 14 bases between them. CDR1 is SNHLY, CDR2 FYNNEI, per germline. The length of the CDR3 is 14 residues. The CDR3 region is CASSVGREGEKLFF. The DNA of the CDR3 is TGTGCCAGCAGTGTTGGCAGGGAGGGCGAAAAACTGTTTTTT.

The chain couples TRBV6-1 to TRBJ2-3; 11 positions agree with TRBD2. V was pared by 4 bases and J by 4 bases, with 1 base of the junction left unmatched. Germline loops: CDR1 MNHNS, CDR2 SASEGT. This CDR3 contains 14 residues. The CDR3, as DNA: TGTGCCAGCAGTGGTAGCGGGGGGGCAGATACGCAGTATTTT. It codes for CASSGSGGADTQYF.

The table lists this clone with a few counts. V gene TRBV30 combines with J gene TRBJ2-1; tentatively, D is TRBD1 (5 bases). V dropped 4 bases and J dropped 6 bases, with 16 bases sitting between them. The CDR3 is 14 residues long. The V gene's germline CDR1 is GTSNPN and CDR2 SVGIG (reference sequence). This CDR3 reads CAWIHRSWGNEQFF. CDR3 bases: TGTGCCTGGATCCACAGGTCTTGGGGCAATGAGCAGTTCTTC.

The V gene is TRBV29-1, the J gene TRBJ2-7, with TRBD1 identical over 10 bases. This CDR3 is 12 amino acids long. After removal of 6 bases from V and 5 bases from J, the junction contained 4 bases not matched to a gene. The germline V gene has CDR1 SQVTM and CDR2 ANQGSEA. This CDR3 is CSVRQGAHEQYF. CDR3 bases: TGCAGCGTGCGACAGGGGGCGCACGAGCAGTACTTC.

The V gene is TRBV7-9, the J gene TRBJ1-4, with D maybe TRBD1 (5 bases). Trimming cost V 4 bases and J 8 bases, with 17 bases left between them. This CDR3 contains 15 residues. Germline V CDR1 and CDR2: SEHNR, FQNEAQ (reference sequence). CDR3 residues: CASSSPSGEGEKLFF. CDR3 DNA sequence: TGTGCCAGCAGCTCCCCCTCGGGGGAGGGCGAAAAACTGTTTTTT.